These 20 T cell receptor beta chains were all obtained from the same sample, sequenced in a study of blood T cell repertoires in COVID-19. The assay was immunoSEQ multiplex PCR, and TCRdb's table has in-frame clones only and misses some. The table has about 250,000 clones, 65% to 90% seen once. Sample: PBMCs or T cells enriched from blood (not recorded which). All receptors derive from a woman aged 45-65 years with acute COVID-19.

This sequence joins TRBV2 and TRBJ1-3, with D tentatively TRBD1 (5 bases). The CDR3 runs to 14 residues. Trimming pared 1 base from V and 4 bases from J, leaving 8 bases between. The germline gives CDR1 SNHLY, CDR2 FYNNEI. The CDR3 coding sequence is TGTGCCAGCAGTGAAGGGGGCGCCGGAAACACCATATATTTT. Translating gives CASSEGGAGNTIYF. Complete variable domain (other parts from reference TRBV2 and TRBJ1-3): EPEVTQTPSHQVTQMGQEVILRCVPISNHLYFYWYRQILGQKVEFLVSFYNNEISEKSEIFDDQFSVERPDGSNFTLKIRSTKLEDSAMYFCASSEGGAGNTIYFGEGSWLTVV.

At least ten counts were recorded for this clone. Distinct nucleotide sequences in the sample also encode this CDR3. V gene TRBV4-3 combines with J gene TRBJ1-1, with a weak D call TRBD1 (5 bases). The CDR3 consists of 15 residues. V was clipped by 3 bases and J by 0 bases, with 11 bases between them. Germline lookup yields CDR1 LGHNA and CDR2 YSLEER. The CDR3 nucleotides read TGCGCCAGCAGCCAGGGGCGGGGCTTGAACACTGAAGCTTTCTTT. As protein: CASSQGRGLNTEAFF.

The V and J genes are TRBV15 and TRBJ1-1, with unresolved D. From germline, CDR1 is LNHNV and CDR2 YYDKDF (reference sequence). CDR3 length: 14 amino acids. V was trimmed by 1 base and J by 6 bases, leaving 12 bases between them. The CDR3 sequence: CATSRGRGLAEAFF. CDR3 nucleotides: TGTGCCACCAGCAGAGGTCGGGGTCTCGCTGAAGCTTTCTTT.

The rearrangement uses TRBV19 and TRBJ1-6; tentatively, D is TRBD1 (6 bases). The V end lost 5 bases, the J end lost 7 bases, and 9 bases lay between the germline ends. From germline, CDR1 is LNHDA and CDR2 SQIVND (reference sequence). The CDR3 sequence is 13 residues long. The CDR3 nucleotides read TGTGCCAGTAGTCGGACAGACAATTCACCCCTCCACTTT. Its translation is CASSRTDNSPLHF.

CDR3 nucleotide sequence: TGTGCCAGCAGTTTATCGAGGGGACAGGGGAGGGGCTACACCTTC. This encodes CASSLSRGQGRGYTF. The gene calls are TRBV27 and TRBJ1-2; 10 bases agree with TRBD1. The CDR3 sequence is 15 residues long. V lost 0 bases, J lost 8 bases, and 6 bases stayed unmatched. Germline loops: CDR1 MNHEY, CDR2 SMNVEV (reference sequence).

The gene calls are TRBV12-3 or TRBV12-4 and TRBJ1-1; D is uncertain. Between the trimmed V and J ends, which lost 6 bases and 9 bases, there was a span of 14 bases. The CDR3 extends over 12 amino acids. The CDR3 bases are TGTGCCAGCAGCCCTCATGCGGATAAAGCTTTCTTT. Translated: CASSPHADKAFF.

The chain is built from TRBV6-6 and TRBJ2-1; 8 bases align to TRBD2. Losses at the gene ends were 5 bases for V and 10 bases for J; bases not matched to a gene: 4. This CDR3 has 12 amino acids. Germline CDR1 reads MNHNY; CDR2 reads SVGAGI (reference sequence). CDR3 DNA: TGTGCCAGCAGTCCCTTAGCGGGGGAGCAGTTCTTC. Protein product: CASSPLAGEQFF.

The V gene is TRBV7-8, the J gene TRBJ1-3; D gene uncertain. The germline V gene has CDR1 SGHVS and CDR2 FQNEAQ. V was pared by 3 bases and J by 0 bases, with 6 bases between. The CDR3 extends over 14 amino acids. In DNA form, the CDR3 reads TGTGCCAGCAGCTTTGCGAGCTCTGGAAACACCATATATTTT. Translation: CASSFASSGNTIYF.

The gene calls are TRBV27 and TRBJ1-6; D ambiguous. The CDR3 totals 14 residues. Germline V gene sequence: CDR1 MNHEY, CDR2 SMNVEV (reference sequence). V dropped 3 bases and J dropped 7 bases, with 10 bases sitting between them. CDR3 loop: CASSFREGNSPLHF. The CDR3, as DNA: TGTGCCAGCAGTTTCCGCGAGGGAAATTCACCCCTCCACTTT.

This clone was recorded only once. This chain uses TRBV7-2 with TRBJ1-2; D not certain. V was trimmed by 1 base and J by 2 bases, leaving 8 bases between them. Germline assignment: CDR1 SGHTA and CDR2 FQGNSA. This CDR3 region has 14 residues. The CDR3 is CASSLGHPNYGYTF. The CDR3 nucleotides are TGTGCCAGCAGCTTAGGGCATCCGAACTATGGCTACACCTTC.

This chain uses TRBV29-1 with TRBJ2-7; weak D call: TRBD1 (6 bases). The CDR3 extends over 15 amino acids. From germline, CDR1 is SQVTM and CDR2 ANQGSEA. Trimming shortened V by 5 bases and J by 0 bases, and 17 bases separated the two germline ends. CDR3 nucleotide sequence: TGCAGCGTTATCGAGGACAGAAAAAACTCCTACGAGCAGTACTTC. Its translation: CSVIEDRKNSYEQYF.

The rearrangement joins TRBV19 to TRBJ2-3; 11 bases match TRBD2. The germline V gene has CDR1 LNHDA and CDR2 SQIVND (reference sequence). Unmatched junction bases numbered 11, after V lost 6 bases and J lost 6 bases. The CDR3 contains 16 residues. This CDR3 is CASRSLSGGVSDTQYF. CDR3 sequence (DNA): TGTGCCAGTAGGTCCCTTAGCGGGGGGGTGTCGGATACGCAGTATTTT.

The table lists this clone with a count of one. The rearrangement links TRBV6-5 to TRBJ1-2, with D maybe TRBD1 (6 bases). V lost 7 bases, J lost 8 bases, and 11 bases lay in between. Germline lookup yields CDR1 MNHEY and CDR2 SVGAGI. CDR3 size: 11 residues. CDR3 residues: CASTGTSGYTF. CDR3 DNA: TGTGCCAGCACAGGGACATCGGGCTACACCTTC.

The rearrangement uses TRBV28 and TRBJ1-3, with a weak D call TRBD1 (5 bases). Deletions cut 5 bases from V and 0 bases from J, with 8 bases between. Germline CDR1 MDHEN, CDR2 SYDVKM. CDR3 length equals 14 residues. CDR3 protein: CASSPDSSGNTIYF. The CDR3, as DNA: TGTGCCAGCAGTCCAGACAGCTCTGGAAACACCATATATTTT.

This clone was counted once. This rearrangement joins TRBV9 to TRBJ1-1; D is uncertain. Germline V gene data show CDR1 as SGDLS and CDR2 as YYNGEE. The germline V and J ends were trimmed by 0 bases and 2 bases, with 8 bases remaining between them. The CDR3 covers 14 residues. The CDR3 region is CASSVATFNTEAFF. CDR3 nucleotides: TGTGCCAGCAGCGTAGCTACCTTCAACACTGAAGCTTTCTTT.

V usage is TRBV6-5 and J usage is TRBJ1-2; 11 bases are shared with TRBD1. Losses at the gene ends were 8 bases for V and 5 bases for J; bases not matched to a gene: 7. CDR3 length equals 14 residues. Germline assignment: CDR1 MNHEY and CDR2 SVGAGI. This chain's CDR3 is CASRTGGAHYGYTF. The CDR3 coding sequence is TGTGCCAGCCGGACAGGGGGCGCTCATTATGGCTACACCTTC.

This clone appeared a few times. The chain employs TRBV5-1 and TRBJ2-2, with unresolved D. CDR1 and CDR2 (germline): SGHRS, YFSETQ. The ends were cut back, 1 base at V and 8 bases at J, with 9 bases in the middle. The CDR3 has 13 amino acids. CDR3 sequence: CASSLLVEGELFF. The CDR3 DNA reads as TGCGCCAGCAGCTTGTTGGTTGAGGGGGAGCTGTTTTTT.

The rearrangement links TRBV15 to TRBJ1-1, with D tentatively TRBD1 (5 bases). With 0 bases removed from V and 0 bases from J, the gap between germline ends came to 8 bases. The germline V gene has CDR1 LNHNV and CDR2 YYDKDF (reference sequence). CDR3 size: 15 residues. CDR3 DNA: TGTGCCACCAGCAGAGATGGCAGGGTGAACACTGAAGCTTTCTTT. As protein: CATSRDGRVNTEAFF. The whole variable domain, filled in from reference TRBV15 and TRBJ1-1, reads DAMVIQNPRYQVTQFGKPVTLSCSQTLNHNVMYWYQQKSSQAPKLLFHYYDKDFNNEADTPDNFQSRRPNTSFCFLDIRSPGLGDTAMYLCATSRDGRVNTEAFFGQGTRLTVV.

CDR3 sequence reads: CASSDGHYLDTQYF. In DNA, the CDR3 is TGTGCCAGCAGCGACGGCCACTATCTAGATACGCAGTATTTT. The chain employs TRBV5-6 and TRBJ2-3; D remains unclear. V shed 4 bases and J shed 5 bases, with 14 bases lying between them. CDR1 is SGHDT, CDR2 YYEEEE, per germline. CDR3 length: 14 amino acids.

V and J are TRBV12-3 or TRBV12-4 and TRBJ1-5; a possible D gene is TRBD1 (6 bases). CDR3 length equals 13 residues. With 6 bases removed from V and 3 bases from J, the gap between germline ends came to 9 bases. The CDR3 loop reads CASRGQYNQPQHF. The CDR3 region has the DNA TGTGCCAGCAGAGGACAGTACAATCAGCCCCAGCATTTT.